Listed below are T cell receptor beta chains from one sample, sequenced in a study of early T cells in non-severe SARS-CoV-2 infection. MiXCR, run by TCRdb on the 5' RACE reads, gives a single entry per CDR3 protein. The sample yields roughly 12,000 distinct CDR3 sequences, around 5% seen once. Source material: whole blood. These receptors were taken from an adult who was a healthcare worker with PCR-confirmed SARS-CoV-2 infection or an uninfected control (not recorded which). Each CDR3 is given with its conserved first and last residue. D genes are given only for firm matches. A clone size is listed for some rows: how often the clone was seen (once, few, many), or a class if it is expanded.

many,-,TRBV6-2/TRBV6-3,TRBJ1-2,TGTGCCAGCAGTCGGGCAGGGGCCGCATATGGCTACACCTTC,CASSRAGAAYGYTF
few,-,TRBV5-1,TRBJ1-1,TGCGCCAGCAGCACCGGGTTGAACACTGAAGCTTTCTTT,CASSTGLNTEAFF
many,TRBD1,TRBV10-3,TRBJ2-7,TGTGCCATCGGGGGACAGGGGGAATCGGAGCAGTACTTC,CAIGGQGESEQYF
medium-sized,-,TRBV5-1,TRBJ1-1,TGCGCCAGCAGCGGAGGCAGGGGGAACACTGAAGCTTTCTTT,CASSGGRGNTEAFF
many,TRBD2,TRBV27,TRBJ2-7,TGTGCCAGCAGTTTCCTAGCGGATAACTCCTACGAGCAGTACTTC,CASSFLADNSYEQYF
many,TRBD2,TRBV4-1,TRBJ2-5,TGCGCCAGCAGCGGTCCATTCGCGGGGGGAAAAGAGACCCAGTACTTC,CASSGPFAGGKETQYF
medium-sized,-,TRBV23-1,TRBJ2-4,TGCGCCAGCAGTCATAACGGGGGAGCCAAAAACATTCAGTACTTC,CASSHNGGAKNIQYF
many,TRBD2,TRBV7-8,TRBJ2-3,TGTGCCAGCAGCTTGGTGGGACTAGCGGGACGCACAGATACGCAGTATTTT,CASSLVGLAGRTDTQYF
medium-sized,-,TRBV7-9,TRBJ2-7,TGTGCCAGCAGCTCCGATCTCCGGGACTCGAGCTCCTACGAGCAGTACTTC,CASSSDLRDSSSYEQYF
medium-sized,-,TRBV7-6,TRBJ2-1,TGTGCCAGCAGCCTGGACCGATACAATGAGCAGTTCTTC,CASSLDRYNEQFF
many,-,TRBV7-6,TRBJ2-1,TGTGCCAGCAGCAAAAGAGGCACCAGGGCCAACAATGAGCAGTTCTTC,CASSKRGTRANNEQFF
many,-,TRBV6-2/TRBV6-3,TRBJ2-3,TGTGCCAGCAAAGACATCGGGACTGTCCGCACAGATACGCAGTATTTT,CASKDIGTVRTDTQYF
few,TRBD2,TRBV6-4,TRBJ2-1,TGTGCCAGCAGTGACCACGGGAGCGGGGGTTACAATGAGCAGTTCTTC,CASSDHGSGGYNEQFF
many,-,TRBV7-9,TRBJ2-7,TGTGCCAGCAGCTTAGGCCCGTTAGGGGGCGAGCAGTACTTC,CASSLGPLGGEQYF
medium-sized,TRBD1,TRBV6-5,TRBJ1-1,TGTGCCAGCATGGAGGGGGCGGGGAACACTGAAGCTTTCTTT,CASMEGAGNTEAFF
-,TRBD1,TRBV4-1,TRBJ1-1,TGCGCCAGCAGCCCAGGGACAGGGATAATTATGAACACTGAAGCTTTCTTT,CASSPGTGIIMNTEAFF
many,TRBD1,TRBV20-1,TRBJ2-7,TGCAGTGCTGCAGGACAGGGAGCCTACGAGCAGTACTTC,CSAAGQGAYEQYF
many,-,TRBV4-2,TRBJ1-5,TGTGCCAGCAGCCAAGATGGCAGGCTTGATCAGCCCCAGCATTTT,CASSQDGRLDQPQHF
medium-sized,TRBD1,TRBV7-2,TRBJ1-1,TGTGCCAGCAGCTTAGAGGGGGCAGGGACTGAAGCTTTCTTT,CASSLEGAGTEAFF
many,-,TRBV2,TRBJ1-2,TGTGCCAGCTCCCCGAGAAGGGCGGCTGGCTACACCTTC,CASSPRRAAGYTF